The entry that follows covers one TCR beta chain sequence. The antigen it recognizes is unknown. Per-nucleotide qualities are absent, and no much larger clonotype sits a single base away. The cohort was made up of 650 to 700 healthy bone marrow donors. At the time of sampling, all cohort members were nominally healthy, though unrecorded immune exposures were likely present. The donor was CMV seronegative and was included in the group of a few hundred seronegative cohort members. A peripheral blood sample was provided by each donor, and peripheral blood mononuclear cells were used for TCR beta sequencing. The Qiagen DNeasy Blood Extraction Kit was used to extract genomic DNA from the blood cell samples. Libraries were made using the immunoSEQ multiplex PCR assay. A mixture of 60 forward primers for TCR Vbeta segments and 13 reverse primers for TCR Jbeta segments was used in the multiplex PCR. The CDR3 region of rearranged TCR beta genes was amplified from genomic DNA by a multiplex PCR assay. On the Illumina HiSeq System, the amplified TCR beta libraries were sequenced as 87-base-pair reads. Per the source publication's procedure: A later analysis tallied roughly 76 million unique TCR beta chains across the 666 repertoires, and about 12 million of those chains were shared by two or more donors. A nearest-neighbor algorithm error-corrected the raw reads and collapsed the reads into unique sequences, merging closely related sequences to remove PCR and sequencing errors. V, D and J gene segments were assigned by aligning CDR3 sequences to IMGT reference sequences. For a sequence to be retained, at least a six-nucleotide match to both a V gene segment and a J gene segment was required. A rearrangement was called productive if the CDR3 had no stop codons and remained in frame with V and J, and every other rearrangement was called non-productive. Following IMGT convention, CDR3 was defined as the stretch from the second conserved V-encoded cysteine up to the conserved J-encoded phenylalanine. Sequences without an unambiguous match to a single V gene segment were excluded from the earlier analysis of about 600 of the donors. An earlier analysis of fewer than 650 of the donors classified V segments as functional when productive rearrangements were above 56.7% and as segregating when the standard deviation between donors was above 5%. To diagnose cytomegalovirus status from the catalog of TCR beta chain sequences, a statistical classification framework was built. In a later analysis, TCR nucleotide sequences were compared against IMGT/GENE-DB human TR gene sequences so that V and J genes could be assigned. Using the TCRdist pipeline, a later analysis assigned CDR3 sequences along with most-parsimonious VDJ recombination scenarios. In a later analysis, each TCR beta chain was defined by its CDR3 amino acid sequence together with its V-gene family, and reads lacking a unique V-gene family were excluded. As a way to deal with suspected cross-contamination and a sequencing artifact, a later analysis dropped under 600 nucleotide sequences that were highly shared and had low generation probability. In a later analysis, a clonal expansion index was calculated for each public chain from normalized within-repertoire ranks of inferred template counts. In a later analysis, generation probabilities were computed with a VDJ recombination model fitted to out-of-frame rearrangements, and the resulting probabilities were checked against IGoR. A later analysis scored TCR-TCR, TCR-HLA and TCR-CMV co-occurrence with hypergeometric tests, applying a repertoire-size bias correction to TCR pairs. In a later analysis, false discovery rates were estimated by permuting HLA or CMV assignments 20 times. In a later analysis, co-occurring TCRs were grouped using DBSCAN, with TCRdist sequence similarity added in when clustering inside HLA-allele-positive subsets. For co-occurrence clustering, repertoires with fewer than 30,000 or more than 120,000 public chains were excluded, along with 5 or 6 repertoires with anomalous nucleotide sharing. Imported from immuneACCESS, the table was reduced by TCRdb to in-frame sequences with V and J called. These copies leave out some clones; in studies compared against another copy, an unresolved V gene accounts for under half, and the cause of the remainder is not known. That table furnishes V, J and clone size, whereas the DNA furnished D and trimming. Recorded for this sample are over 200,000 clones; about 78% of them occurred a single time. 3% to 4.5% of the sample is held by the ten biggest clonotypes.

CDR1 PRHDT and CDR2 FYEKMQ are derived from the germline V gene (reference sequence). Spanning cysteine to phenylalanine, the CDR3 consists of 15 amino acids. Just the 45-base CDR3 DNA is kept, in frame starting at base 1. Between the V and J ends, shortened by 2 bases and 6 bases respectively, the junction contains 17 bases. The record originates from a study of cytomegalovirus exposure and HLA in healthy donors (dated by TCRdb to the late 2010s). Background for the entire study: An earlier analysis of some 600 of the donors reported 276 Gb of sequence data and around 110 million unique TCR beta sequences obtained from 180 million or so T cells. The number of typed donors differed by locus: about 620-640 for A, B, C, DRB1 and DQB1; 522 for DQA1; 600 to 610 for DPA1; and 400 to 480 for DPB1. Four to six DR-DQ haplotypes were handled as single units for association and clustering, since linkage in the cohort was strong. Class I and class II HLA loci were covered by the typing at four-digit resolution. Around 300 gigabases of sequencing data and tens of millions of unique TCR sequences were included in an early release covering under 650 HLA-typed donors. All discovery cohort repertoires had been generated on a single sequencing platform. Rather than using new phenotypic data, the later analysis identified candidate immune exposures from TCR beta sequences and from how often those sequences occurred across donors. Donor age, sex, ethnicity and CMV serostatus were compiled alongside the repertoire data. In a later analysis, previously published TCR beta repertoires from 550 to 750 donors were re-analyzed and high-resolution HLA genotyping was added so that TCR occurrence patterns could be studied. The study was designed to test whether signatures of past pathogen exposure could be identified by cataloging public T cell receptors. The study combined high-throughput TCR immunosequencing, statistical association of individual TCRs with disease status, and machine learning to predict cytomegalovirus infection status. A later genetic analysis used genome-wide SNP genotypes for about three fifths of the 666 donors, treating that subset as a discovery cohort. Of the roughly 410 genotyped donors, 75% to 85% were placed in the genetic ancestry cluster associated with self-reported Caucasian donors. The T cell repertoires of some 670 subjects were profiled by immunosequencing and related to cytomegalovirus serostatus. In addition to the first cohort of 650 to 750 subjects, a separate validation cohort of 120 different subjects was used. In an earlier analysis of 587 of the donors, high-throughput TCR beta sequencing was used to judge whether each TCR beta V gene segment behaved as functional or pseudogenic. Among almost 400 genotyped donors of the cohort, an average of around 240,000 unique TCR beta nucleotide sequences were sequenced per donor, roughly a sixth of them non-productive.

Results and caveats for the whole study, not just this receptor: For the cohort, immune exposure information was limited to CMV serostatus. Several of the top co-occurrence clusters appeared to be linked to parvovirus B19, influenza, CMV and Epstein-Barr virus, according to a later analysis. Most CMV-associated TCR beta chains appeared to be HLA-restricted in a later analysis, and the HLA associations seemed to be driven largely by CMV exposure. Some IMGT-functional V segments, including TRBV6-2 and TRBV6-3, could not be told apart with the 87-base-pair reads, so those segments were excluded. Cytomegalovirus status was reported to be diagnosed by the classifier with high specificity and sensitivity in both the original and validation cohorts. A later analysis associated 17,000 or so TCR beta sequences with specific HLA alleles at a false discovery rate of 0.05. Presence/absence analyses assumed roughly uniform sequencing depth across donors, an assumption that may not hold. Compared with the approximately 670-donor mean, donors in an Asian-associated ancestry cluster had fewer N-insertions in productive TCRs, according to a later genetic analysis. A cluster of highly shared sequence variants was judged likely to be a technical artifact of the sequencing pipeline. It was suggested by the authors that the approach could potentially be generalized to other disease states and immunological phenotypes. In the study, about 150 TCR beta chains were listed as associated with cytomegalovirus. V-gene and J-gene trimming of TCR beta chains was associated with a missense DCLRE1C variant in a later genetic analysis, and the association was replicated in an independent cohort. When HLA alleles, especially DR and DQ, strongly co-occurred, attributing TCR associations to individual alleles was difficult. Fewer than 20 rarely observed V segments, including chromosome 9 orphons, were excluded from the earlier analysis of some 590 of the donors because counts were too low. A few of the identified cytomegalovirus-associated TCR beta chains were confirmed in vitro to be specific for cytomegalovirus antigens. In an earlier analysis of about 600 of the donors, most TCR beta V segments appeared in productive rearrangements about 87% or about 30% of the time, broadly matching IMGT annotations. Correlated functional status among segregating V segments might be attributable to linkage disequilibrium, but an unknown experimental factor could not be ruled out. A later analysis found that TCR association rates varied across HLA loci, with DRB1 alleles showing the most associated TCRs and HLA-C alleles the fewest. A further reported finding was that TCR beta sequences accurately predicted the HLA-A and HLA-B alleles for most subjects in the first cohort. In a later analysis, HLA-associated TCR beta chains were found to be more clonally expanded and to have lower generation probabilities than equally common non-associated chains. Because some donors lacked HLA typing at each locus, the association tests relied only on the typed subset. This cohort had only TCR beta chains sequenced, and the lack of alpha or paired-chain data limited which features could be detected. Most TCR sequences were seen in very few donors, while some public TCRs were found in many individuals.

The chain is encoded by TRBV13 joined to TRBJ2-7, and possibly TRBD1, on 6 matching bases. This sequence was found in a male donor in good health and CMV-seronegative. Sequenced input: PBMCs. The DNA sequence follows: TGTGCCAGCAGCTTAAAAGGGGGAGTGCACTCCGAGCAGTACTTC. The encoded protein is CASSLKGGVHSEQYF.